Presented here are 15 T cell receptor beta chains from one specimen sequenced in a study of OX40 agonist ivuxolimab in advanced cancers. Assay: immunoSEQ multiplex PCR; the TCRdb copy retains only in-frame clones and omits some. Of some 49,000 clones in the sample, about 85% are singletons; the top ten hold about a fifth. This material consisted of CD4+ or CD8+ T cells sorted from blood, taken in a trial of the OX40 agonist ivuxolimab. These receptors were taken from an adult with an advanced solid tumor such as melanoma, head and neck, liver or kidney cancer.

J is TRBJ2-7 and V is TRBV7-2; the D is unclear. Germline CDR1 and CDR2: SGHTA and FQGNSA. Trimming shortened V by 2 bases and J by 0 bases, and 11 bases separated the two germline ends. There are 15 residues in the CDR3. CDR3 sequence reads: CASSLSSESSYEQYV. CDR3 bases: TGTGCCAGCAGCTTATCTTCAGAGAGCTCCTACGAGCAGTACGTC.

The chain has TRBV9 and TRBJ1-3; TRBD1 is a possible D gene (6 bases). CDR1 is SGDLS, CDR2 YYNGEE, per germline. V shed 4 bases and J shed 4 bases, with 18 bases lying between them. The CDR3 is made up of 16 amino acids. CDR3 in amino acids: CASSSTGREEGNTIYF. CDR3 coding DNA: TGTGCCAGCAGCTCCACAGGGAGGGAAGAAGGAAACACCATATATTTT. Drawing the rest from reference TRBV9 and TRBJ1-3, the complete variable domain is DSGVTQTPKHLITATGQRVTLRCSPRSGDLSVYWYQQSLDQGLQFLIQYYNGEERAKGNILERFSAQQFPDLHSELNLSSLELGDSALYFCASSSTGREEGNTIYFGEGSWLTVV.

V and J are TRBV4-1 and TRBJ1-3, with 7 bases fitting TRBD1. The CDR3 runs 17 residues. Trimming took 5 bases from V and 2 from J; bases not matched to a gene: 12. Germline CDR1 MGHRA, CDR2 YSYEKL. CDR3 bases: TGCGCCAGCAGCTCTCCCGGAAGGGGGCCCCCTGGAAACACCATATATTTT. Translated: CASSSPGRGPPGNTIYF.

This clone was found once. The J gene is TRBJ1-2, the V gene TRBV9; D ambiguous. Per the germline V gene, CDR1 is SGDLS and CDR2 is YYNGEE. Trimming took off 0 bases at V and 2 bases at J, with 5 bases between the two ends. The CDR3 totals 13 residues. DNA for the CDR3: TGTGCCAGCAGCGTAGGACCCAACTATGGCTACACCTTC. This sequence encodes CASSVGPNYGYTF.

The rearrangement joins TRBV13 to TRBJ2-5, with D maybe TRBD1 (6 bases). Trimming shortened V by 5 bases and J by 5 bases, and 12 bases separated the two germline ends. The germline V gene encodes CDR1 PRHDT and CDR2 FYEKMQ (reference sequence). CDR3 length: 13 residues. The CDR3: CASSPAGEETQYF. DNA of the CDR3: TGTGCCAGCAGCCCCGCAGGGGAGGAGACCCAGTACTTC.

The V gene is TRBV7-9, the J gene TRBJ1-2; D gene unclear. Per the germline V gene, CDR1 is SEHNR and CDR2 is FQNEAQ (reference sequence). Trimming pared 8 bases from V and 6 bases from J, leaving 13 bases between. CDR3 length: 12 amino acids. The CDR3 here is CASGPLSHGYTF. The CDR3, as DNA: TGTGCCAGCGGGCCGCTTTCTCATGGCTACACCTTC.

CDR3 amino acids: CASSEYGGESTDTQYF. The CDR3 nucleotides are TGTGCCAGCAGTGAATACGGGGGGGAGAGCACAGATACGCAGTATTTT. The chain employs TRBV25-1 and TRBJ2-3; TRBD2 aligns across 8 bases. Germline-derived CDR1 and CDR2 are MGHDK and SYGVNS. The CDR3 runs to 16 residues. The ends lost 0 bases at V and 0 bases at J; junction bases unmatched: 2.

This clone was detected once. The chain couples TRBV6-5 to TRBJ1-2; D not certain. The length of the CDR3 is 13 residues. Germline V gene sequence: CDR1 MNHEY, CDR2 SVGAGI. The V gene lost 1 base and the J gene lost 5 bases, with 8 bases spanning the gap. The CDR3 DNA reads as TGTGCCAGCAGTTACTACAGAAGTTATGGCTACACCTTC. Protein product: CASSYYRSYGYTF.

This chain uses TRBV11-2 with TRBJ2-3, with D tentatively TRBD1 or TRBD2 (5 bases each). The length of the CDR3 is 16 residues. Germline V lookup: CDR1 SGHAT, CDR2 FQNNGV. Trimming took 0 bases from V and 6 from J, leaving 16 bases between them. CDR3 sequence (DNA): TGTGCCAGCAGCTTAGAGGGGGTTAGGGCCGCTGATACGCAGTATTTT. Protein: CASSLEGVRAADTQYF.

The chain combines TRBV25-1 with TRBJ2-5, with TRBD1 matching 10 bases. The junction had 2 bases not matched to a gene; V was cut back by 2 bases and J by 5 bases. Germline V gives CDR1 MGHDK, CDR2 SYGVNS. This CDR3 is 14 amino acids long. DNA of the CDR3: TGTGCCAGCAGTGAAGGACAGGGGGAGGAGACCCAGTACTTC. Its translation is CASSEGQGEETQYF.

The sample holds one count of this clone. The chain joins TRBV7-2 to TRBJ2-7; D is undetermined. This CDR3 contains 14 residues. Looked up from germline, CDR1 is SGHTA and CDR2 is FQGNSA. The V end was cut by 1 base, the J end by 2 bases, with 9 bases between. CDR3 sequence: CASSLDLSTYEQYV. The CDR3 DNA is TGTGCCAGCAGCTTAGACCTATCTACCTACGAGCAGTACGTC.

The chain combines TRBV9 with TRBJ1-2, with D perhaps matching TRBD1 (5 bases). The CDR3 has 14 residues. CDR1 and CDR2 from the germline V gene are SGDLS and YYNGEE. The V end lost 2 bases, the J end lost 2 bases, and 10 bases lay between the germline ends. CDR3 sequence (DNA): TGTGCCAGCAGCGTTGGGGGTGAGAACTATGGCTACACCTTC. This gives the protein CASSVGGENYGYTF. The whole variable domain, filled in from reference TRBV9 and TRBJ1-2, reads DSGVTQTPKHLITATGQRVTLRCSPRSGDLSVYWYQQSLDQGLQFLIQYYNGEERAKGNILERFSAQQFPDLHSELNLSSLELGDSALYFCASSVGGENYGYTFGSGTRLTVV.

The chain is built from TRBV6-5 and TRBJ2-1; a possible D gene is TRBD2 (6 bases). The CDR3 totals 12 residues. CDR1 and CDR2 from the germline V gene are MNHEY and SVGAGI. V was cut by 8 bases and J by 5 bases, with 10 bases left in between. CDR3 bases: TGTGCCAGCCATGGAGGGGACAATGAGCAGTTCTTC. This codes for CASHGGDNEQFF.

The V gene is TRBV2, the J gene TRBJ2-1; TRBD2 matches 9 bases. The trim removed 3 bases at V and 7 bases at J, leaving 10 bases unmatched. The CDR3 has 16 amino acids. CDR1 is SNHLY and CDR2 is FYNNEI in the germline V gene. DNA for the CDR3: TGTGCCAGCAGTGAGATTAGCGGGGGCCTGGGGAATGAGCAGTTCTTC. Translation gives CASSEISGGLGNEQFF.

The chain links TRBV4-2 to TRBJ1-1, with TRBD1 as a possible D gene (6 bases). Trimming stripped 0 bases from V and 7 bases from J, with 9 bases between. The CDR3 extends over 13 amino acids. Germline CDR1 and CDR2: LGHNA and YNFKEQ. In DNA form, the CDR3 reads TGTGCCAGCAGCCAAGATAGGGGGAGTGAAGCTTTCTTT. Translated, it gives CASSQDRGSEAFF.